These 21 T cell receptor beta chains share one sample of origin, sequenced in a study of blood T cell repertoires in COVID-19. Assay: immunoSEQ multiplex PCR; the TCRdb copy retains only in-frame clones and omits some. This sample has under 300,000 clones; 84% occur once, and the top ten carry 1.5% to 1.9%. Sequenced sample: peripheral blood. Receptors originate from a woman in her 40s who had recovered from COVID-19.

The chain carries TRBV28 and TRBJ1-3; 7 bases line up with TRBD1. The CDR3 length is 14 residues. Per the germline V gene, CDR1 is MDHEN and CDR2 is SYDVKM. Trimming cost V 5 bases and J 3 bases; bases outside gene matches: 4. For the CDR3, the DNA is TGTGCCAGCAGTCCGTCAGGGGGTGGAAACACCATATATTTT. This gives the protein CASSPSGGGNTIYF.

The V and J genes are TRBV19 and TRBJ2-1; 9 bases fit TRBD2. The CDR3 sequence is 16 residues long. Germline CDR1 reads LNHDA; CDR2 reads SQIVND (reference sequence). With V trimmed by 3 bases and J by 2 bases, 5 bases remained unmatched. The CDR3 here is CASSMGGGAPYNEQFF. The CDR3 bases are TGTGCCAGTAGTATGGGCGGGGGGGCGCCCTACAATGAGCAGTTCTTC.

The chain combines TRBV7-9 with TRBJ2-3; TRBD2 aligns across 10 bases. Trimming took 3 bases from V and 5 from J; bases not matched to a gene: 11. This CDR3 contains 17 residues. From germline, CDR1 is SEHNR and CDR2 FQNEAQ (reference sequence). CDR3 bases: TGTGCCAGCAGCTTTAGCGGGGGGCACGCCCCGAGAGATACGCAGTATTTT. This gives the protein CASSFSGGHAPRDTQYF.

The chain has TRBV7-2 and TRBJ2-7; possibly TRBD1 for D (6 bases). Germline CDR1 and CDR2: SGHTA and FQGNSA. The CDR3 is made up of 15 amino acids. V was cut by 3 bases and J by 6 bases, with 18 bases left in between. The DNA for the CDR3 is TGTGCCAGCAGCTTGTTTCAGGGGCAAGAACTCGAGCAGTACTTC. This encodes CASSLFQGQELEQYF.

This chain connects TRBV5-1 to TRBJ1-1, with a weak D call TRBD1 (6 bases). Germline V gene data show CDR1 as SGHRS and CDR2 as YFSETQ. V lost 2 bases, J lost 1 base, and 15 bases lay in between. CDR3 length: 16 amino acids. The CDR3 sequence: CASSLPTAGANTEAFF. CDR3 DNA: TGCGCCAGCAGCTTACCGACGGCGGGGGCGAACACTGAAGCTTTCTTT.

The V call is TRBV3-1 (or the pseudogene TRBV3-2), the J call TRBJ2-1; 8 nucleotides match TRBD2. The length of the CDR3 is 16 residues. After removal of 1 base from V and 9 bases from J, the junction contained 11 bases not matched to a gene. Germline V CDR1 and CDR2: LGHDT, YNNKEL (reference sequence). The CDR3 region is CASSQGLSGGPGEQFF. Written as DNA, the CDR3 is TGTGCCAGCAGCCAAGGTCTCTCGGGGGGGCCAGGTGAGCAGTTCTTC.

This clone appeared a few times. This chain joins TRBV28 and TRBJ2-5, with a weak D call TRBD2 (6 bases). The CDR3 spans 14 residues. Per germline, CDR1 MDHEN and CDR2 SYDVKM. V gave up 6 bases and J gave up 2 bases, with 13 bases separating them. This CDR3 reads CASRRSGGQETQYF. DNA for the CDR3: TGTGCCAGCAGGCGGAGTGGGGGGCAAGAGACCCAGTACTTC.

This clone was counted only a few times. CDR3: CASSLGGAYRNEQFF. DNA for the CDR3: TGCGCCAGCAGCTTGGGGGGAGCCTATAGGAATGAGCAGTTCTTC. J is TRBJ2-1 and V is TRBV5-1; the D gene is possibly TRBD2 (5 bases). Germline V CDR1 and CDR2: SGHRS, YFSETQ. The CDR3 is 15 residues long. Trimming stripped 0 bases from V and 7 bases from J, with 14 bases between.

The chain couples TRBV27 to TRBJ1-3, with 10 bases identical to TRBD1. Trimming took 4 bases from V and 4 from J; bases not matched to a gene: 19. In germline, CDR1 is MNHEY, CDR2 SMNVEV (reference sequence). The CDR3 totals 20 residues. CDR3 DNA sequence: TGTGCCAGCAGTTCCACCGCGCCGGACAGGGGGATGGTGGGGGGAAACACCATATATTTT. Translation: CASSSTAPDRGMVGGNTIYF.

This chain links TRBV9 with TRBJ2-5; 11 nucleotides match TRBD1. Germline assignment: CDR1 SGDLS and CDR2 YYNGEE. After removal of 3 bases from V and 4 bases from J, the junction contained 8 bases not matched to a gene. CDR3 length: 16 residues. CDR3 in DNA: TGTGCCAGCAGCGAAGGGACAGGGGGTTTCGGAGAGACCCAGTACTTC. It encodes CASSEGTGGFGETQYF. The full variable domain, with the rest looked up from reference TRBV9 and TRBJ2-5, is DSGVTQTPKHLITATGQRVTLRCSPRSGDLSVYWYQQSLDQGLQFLIQYYNGEERAKGNILERFSAQQFPDLHSELNLSSLELGDSALYFCASSEGTGGFGETQYFGPGTRLLVL.

This clone has a single count. This chain links TRBV29-1 with TRBJ2-1, with D possibly TRBD2 on 5 matching bases. This CDR3 spans 12 amino acids. V lost 7 bases, J lost 8 bases, and 15 bases lay in between. CDR1 is SQVTM and CDR2 is ANQGSEA in the germline V gene. DNA for the CDR3: TGCAGCGGGAGGACTCCTTATGATGAGCAGTTCTTC. Residues: CSGRTPYDEQFF.

This chain joins TRBV10-3 and TRBJ2-4; 7 bases fit TRBD1. V shed 2 bases, J shed 1 base, and the junction held 8 bases outside the gene matches. Germline V gives CDR1 ENHRY, CDR2 SYGVKD. This CDR3 is 17 amino acids long. The CDR3 DNA reads TGTGCCATCAGTGAGCTGGGCCAGGGGGTGGCCAAAAACATTCAGTACTTC. Protein sequence: CAISELGQGVAKNIQYF.

The rearrangement joins TRBV5-4 to TRBJ1-3, with a tentative D call TRBD1 (5 bases). The V gene lost 4 bases and the J gene lost 2 bases, with 10 bases spanning the gap. From germline, CDR1 is SGHNT and CDR2 YYREEE (reference sequence). This CDR3 region has 14 residues. The chain's CDR3 is CASSRREAGNTIYF. DNA for the CDR3: TGTGCCAGCAGCCGCAGGGAGGCTGGAAACACCATATATTTT.

Only a few counts were recorded for this clone. V usage is TRBV15 and J usage is TRBJ1-5; D is perhaps TRBD1 (5 bases). The germline V gene has CDR1 LNHNV and CDR2 YYDKDF (reference sequence). Trimming shortened V by 1 base and J by 3 bases, and 10 bases separated the two germline ends. This CDR3 comprises 15 residues. In nucleotides, the CDR3 is TGTGCCACCAGCAGAGCCGGCAGGGACAATCAGCCCCAGCATTTT. This encodes CATSRAGRDNQPQHF.

The chain uses TRBV6-5 and TRBJ1-2, with a tentative D call TRBD1 (5 bases). The CDR3 is made up of 15 amino acids. From germline, CDR1 is MNHEY and CDR2 SVGAGI. Trimming removed 8 bases at V and 3 bases at J, with 19 bases between. CDR3 loop: CASVLGLQGHYGYTF. The CDR3 nucleotides read TGTGCCAGCGTCCTGGGATTGCAGGGCCACTATGGCTACACCTTC.

The chain is built from TRBV5-6 and TRBJ1-2; D perhaps matches TRBD1 (5 bases). The CDR3 totals 12 residues. V lost 6 bases and J lost 3, with 9 bases in between. Germline lookup yields CDR1 SGHDT and CDR2 YYEEEE. DNA of the CDR3: TGTGCCAGCACCAGGGCGGACTATGGCTACACCTTC. It specifies CASTRADYGYTF.

This chain uses TRBV27 with TRBJ2-7, with 9 nucleotides matching TRBD1. Trimming at V came to 5 bases and at J to 9 bases, leaving 5 bases not matched to a gene. This CDR3 contains 12 residues. The germline gives CDR1 MNHEY, CDR2 SMNVEV (reference sequence). CDR3 protein: CASSPPGQGQYF. The CDR3 nucleotides read TGTGCCAGCAGTCCTCCGGGACAGGGGCAGTACTTC.

This chain uses TRBV28 with TRBJ1-1; 8 nucleotides line up with TRBD1. V lost 6 bases, J lost 5 bases, and 14 bases stayed unmatched. The CDR3 extends over 16 amino acids. The V gene's germline CDR1 is MDHEN and CDR2 SYDVKM. The CDR3 sequence: CASRPAGGRSRTEAFF. DNA for the CDR3: TGTGCCAGCAGACCAGCAGGGGGCAGATCGAGAACTGAAGCTTTCTTT.

The chain carries TRBV6-1 and TRBJ1-6; no definite D call. The V gene's germline CDR1 is MNHNS and CDR2 SASEGT. V lost 3 bases and J lost 6, with 18 bases in between. The CDR3 contains 17 residues. The CDR3 spells CASSESTEGYPNSPLHF. CDR3 coding DNA: TGTGCCAGCAGTGAGTCTACGGAGGGATACCCTAATTCACCCCTCCACTTT.

The chain uses TRBV12-3 or TRBV12-4 and TRBJ1-2, with TRBD1 matching over 7 bases. The ends lost 9 bases at V and 6 bases at J; junction bases unmatched: 7. CDR3 length: 12 amino acids. CDR3 nucleotides: TGTGCCAGTGGGACAGCCGGGCATGGCTACACCTTC. It translates to CASGTAGHGYTF.

This clone was observed a single time. Other nucleotide sequences from this sample produce the same CDR3. This chain uses TRBV12-3 or TRBV12-4 with TRBJ1-1, with a possible D match to TRBD1 (5 bases). V shed 6 bases and J shed 1 base, with 9 bases lying between them. The CDR3 extends over 13 amino acids. The CDR3 here is CASSIQENTEAFF. CDR3 DNA sequence: TGTGCCAGCAGCATACAGGAGAACACTGAAGCTTTCTTT.